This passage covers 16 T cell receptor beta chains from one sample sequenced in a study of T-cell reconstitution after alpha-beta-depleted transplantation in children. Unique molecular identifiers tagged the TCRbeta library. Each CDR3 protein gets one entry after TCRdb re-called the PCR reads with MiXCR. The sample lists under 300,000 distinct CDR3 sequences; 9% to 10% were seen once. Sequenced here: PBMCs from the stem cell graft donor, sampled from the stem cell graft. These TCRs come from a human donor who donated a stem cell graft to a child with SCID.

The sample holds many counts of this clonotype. The CDR3 coding sequence is TGCAGTGCTAGAGGAGACGGCAATTCACCCCTCCACTTT. Protein sequence: CSARGDGNSPLHF. J is TRBJ1-6 and V is TRBV20-1, with D uncertain. Trimming removed 1 base at V and 7 bases at J, with 8 bases between. CDR3 length: 13 amino acids. The germline V gene encodes CDR1 DFQATT and CDR2 SNEGSKA (reference sequence).

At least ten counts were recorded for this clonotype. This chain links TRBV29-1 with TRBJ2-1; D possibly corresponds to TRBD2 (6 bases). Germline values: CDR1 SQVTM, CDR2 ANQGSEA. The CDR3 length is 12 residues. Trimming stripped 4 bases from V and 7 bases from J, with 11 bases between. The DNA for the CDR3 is TGCAGCGTTGCGCGGGGCGAGAATGAGCAGTTCTTC. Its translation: CSVARGENEQFF.

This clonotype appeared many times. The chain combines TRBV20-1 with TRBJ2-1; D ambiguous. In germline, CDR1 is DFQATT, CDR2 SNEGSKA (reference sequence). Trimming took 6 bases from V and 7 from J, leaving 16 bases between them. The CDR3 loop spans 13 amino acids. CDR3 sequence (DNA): TGCAGTGCCCGTGCCCTGACACGGAATGAGCAGTTCTTC. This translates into CSARALTRNEQFF.

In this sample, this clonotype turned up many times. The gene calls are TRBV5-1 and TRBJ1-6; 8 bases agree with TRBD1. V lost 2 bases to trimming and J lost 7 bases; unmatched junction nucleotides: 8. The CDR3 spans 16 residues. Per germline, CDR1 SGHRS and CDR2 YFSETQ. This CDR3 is CASSFNRTGRNSPLHF. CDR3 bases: TGCGCCAGCAGCTTCAACCGGACAGGGAGGAATTCACCCCTCCACTTT.

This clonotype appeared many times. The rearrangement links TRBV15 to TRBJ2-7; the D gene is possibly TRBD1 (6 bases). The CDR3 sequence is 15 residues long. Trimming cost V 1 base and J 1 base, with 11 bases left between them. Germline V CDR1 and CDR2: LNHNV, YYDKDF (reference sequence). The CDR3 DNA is TGTGCCACCAGCAGAGCGGACAGCATTTCCTACGAGCAGTACTTC. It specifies CATSRADSISYEQYF.

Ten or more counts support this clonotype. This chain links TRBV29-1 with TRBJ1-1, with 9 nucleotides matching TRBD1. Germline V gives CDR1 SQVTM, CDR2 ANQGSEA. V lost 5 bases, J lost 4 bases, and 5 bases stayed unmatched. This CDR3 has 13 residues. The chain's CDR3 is CSVWGQGGTEAFF. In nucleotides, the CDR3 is TGCAGCGTTTGGGGACAGGGCGGCACTGAAGCTTTCTTT.

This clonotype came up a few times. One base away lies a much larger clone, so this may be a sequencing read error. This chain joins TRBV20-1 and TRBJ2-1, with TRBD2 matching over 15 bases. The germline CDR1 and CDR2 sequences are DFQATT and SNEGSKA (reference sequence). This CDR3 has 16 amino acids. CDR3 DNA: TGCTGTGCAAGGACTAGCGGGGGGGCGTCCTACAATGAGCAGTTCTTC. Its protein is CCARTSGGASYNEQFF.

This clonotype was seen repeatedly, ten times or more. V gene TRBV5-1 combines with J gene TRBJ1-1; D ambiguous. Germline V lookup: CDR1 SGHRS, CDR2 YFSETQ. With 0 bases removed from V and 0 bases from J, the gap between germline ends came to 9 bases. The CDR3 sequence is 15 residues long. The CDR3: CASSLEPTMNTEAFF. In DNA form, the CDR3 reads TGCGCCAGCAGCTTGGAACCGACGATGAACACTGAAGCTTTCTTT. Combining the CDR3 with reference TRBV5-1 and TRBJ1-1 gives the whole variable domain KAGVTQTPRYLIKTRGQQVTLSCSPISGHRSVSWYQQTPGQGLQFLFEYFSETQRNKGNFPGRFSGRQFSNSRSEMNVSTLELGDSALYLCASSLEPTMNTEAFFGQGTRLTVV.

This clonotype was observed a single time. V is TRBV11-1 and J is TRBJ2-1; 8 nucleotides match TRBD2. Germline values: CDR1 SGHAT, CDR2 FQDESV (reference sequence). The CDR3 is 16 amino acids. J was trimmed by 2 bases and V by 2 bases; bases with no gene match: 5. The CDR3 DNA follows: TGTGCCAGCAGCTTACTAGCGGGCACAACCTACAATGAGCAGTTCTTC. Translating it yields CASSLLAGTTYNEQFF.

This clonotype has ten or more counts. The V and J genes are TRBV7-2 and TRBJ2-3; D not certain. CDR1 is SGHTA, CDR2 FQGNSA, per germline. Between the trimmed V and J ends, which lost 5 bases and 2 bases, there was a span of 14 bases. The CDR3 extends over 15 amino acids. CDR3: CASSPGAAYTDTQYF. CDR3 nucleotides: TGTGCCAGCAGCCCAGGCGCGGCCTACACAGATACGCAGTATTTT. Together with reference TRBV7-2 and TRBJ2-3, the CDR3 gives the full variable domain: GAGVSQSPSNKVTEKGKDVELRCDPISGHTALYWYRQSLGQGLEFLIYFQGNSAPDKSGLPSDRFSAERTGGSVSTLTIQRTQQEDSAVYLCASSPGAAYTDTQYFGPGTRLTVL.

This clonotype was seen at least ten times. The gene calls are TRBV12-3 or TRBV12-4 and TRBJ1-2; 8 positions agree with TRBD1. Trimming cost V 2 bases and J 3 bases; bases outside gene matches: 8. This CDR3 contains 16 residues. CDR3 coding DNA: TGTGCCAGCAGTTTAAGGGACAGGCAGACGGACTATGGCTACACCTTC. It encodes CASSLRDRQTDYGYTF.

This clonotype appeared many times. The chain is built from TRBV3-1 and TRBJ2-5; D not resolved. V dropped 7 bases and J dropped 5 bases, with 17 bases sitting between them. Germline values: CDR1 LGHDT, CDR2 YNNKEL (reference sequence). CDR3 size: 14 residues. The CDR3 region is CASTPKERWETQYF. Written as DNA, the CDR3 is TGTGCCAGCACCCCCAAAGAAAGGTGGGAGACCCAGTACTTC.

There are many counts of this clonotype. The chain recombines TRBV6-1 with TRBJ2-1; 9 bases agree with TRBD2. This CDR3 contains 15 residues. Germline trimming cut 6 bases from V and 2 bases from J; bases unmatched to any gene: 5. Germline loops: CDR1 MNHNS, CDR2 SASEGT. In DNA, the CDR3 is TGTGCCAGCAGCTTTGGCGGGGGGGCCTACAATGAGCAGTTCTTC. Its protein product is CASSFGGGAYNEQFF.

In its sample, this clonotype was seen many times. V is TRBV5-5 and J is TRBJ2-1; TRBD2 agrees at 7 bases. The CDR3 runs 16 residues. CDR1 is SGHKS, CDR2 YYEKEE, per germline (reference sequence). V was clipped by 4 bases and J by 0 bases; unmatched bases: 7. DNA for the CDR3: TGTGCCAGCAGCATGGGACTACTAACCTCCTACAATGAGCAGTTCTTC. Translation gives CASSMGLLTSYNEQFF.

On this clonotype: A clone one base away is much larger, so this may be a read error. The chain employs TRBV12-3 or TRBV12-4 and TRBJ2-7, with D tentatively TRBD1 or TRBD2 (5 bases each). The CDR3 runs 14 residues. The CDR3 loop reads CASSLRGYSYEQHF. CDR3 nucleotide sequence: TGTGCCAGCAGCCTACGGGGCTACTCCTACGAGCAGCACTTC.

CDR3 sequence: CASSQGGGVRLAFF. In nucleotides, the CDR3 is TGTGCCAGCAGTCAGGGCGGCGGGGTCCGTCTAGCTTTCTTT. The chain is built from TRBV6-1 and TRBJ1-1; maybe TRBD1 (5 bases). V lost 5 bases and J 10 bases, leaving 20 bases between the germline ends. CDR3 length: 14 residues. Germline V gene lookup returns CDR1 MNHNS and CDR2 SASEGT.